Listed below are T cell receptor beta chains from one sample, sequenced in a study of cytomegalovirus exposure and HLA in healthy donors. This table comes from immunoSEQ multiplex PCR, and its TCRdb copy is limited to in-frame clones, with some not included. This table holds 140,000 or so clones, roughly 79% found once. Sequenced: PBMCs. The receptors were gathered from a woman aged 60-75 years in good health and CMV-seropositive. The conserved cysteine and the conserved F or W are not part of the CDR3 here. The order of the fields is V gene, CDR3 protein.

v_call: TRBV7-9; cdr3_aa: ASSRARGETQY
v_call: TRBV4-3; cdr3_aa: ASSQDRAGGGWTEAF
v_call: TRBV11-3; cdr3_aa: ASSPGNRWSSYNEQF
v_call: TRBV7-9; cdr3_aa: ASSPGQGYNEQF
v_call: TRBV7-3; cdr3_aa: ASSLQENTEAF
v_call: TRBV6-5; cdr3_aa: ASRDRGESPLH
v_call: TRBV7-9; cdr3_aa: ASSPGDLTDTQY
v_call: TRBV5-6; cdr3_aa: ASSSTGVPEQY
v_call: TRBV27; cdr3_aa: ASRKLAGVAYEQY
v_call: TRBV9; cdr3_aa: ASSPMDRDYEQY
v_call: TRBV29-1; cdr3_aa: SGEGRLRETQY
v_call: TRBV2; cdr3_aa: ASSLIAGGEGEQY
v_call: TRBV7-8; cdr3_aa: ASSLYEGDSYEQY
v_call: TRBV4-1; cdr3_aa: ASSQILADSYEQY
v_call: TRBV9; cdr3_aa: ASSVTSTDTQY
v_call: TRBV30; cdr3_aa: AWSGYTRVTGELF
v_call: TRBV6-6; cdr3_aa: ASTETGLNEQF
v_call: TRBV28; cdr3_aa: ASRTNTGELF
v_call: TRBV6-5; cdr3_aa: ASTARGTDTQY
v_call: TRBV5-8; cdr3_aa: ASSLVGGTQYNEQF
v_call: TRBV28; cdr3_aa: ASNQAGGPYEQY
v_call: TRBV7-6; cdr3_aa: ASSLGDYYEQY
v_call: TRBV5-4; cdr3_aa: ASSFGQEGETQY
v_call: TRBV19; cdr3_aa: ASRTGHRSYEQY
v_call: TRBV4-3; cdr3_aa: ASRGGNTGELF
v_call: TRBV6-1; cdr3_aa: ASRPGQGDEKLF
v_call: TRBV11-3; cdr3_aa: ASSSKLDRVGFSETQY
v_call: TRBV19; cdr3_aa: ASSTKGLTYNEQF
v_call: TRBV4-1; cdr3_aa: ASSHSGPGGTQY
v_call: TRBV5-5; cdr3_aa: ASSLGAPTVGEPQH
v_call: TRBV5-1; cdr3_aa: ASSLAAGTDTQY
v_call: TRBV4-2; cdr3_aa: ASSQGPTVSNSPLH
v_call: TRBV7-2; cdr3_aa: ASSRGTVSNQPQH
v_call: TRBV28; cdr3_aa: ASSLLETQVETQY
v_call: TRBV9; cdr3_aa: ASSRIDRQVGNTIY
v_call: TRBV7-6; cdr3_aa: ASSSTGREAF